A selection of T cell receptor beta chains follows, all from one sample in a study of T cells in Graves' hyperthyroidism and ophthalmopathy. TCRdb processed the multiplex PCR reads anew with MiXCR; each CDR3 protein has one entry. In the table there are about 700,000 distinct CDR3 sequences, less than 15% of which are singletons. The sample taken for sequencing was blood. The source is a young woman with Graves' hyperthyroidism. The CDR3 runs from the conserved cysteine through the conserved F or W. A D gene is named only where the DNA matches it firmly. For some rows the clone size is stated as once, few or many, or as a class when expanded; others skip it.

J gene: TRBJ2-5
clone size: NA
V gene: TRBV2
D gene: NA
CDR3 DNA: TGTGCCAGCAGTGAGATAGAGGAGGAGACCCAGTACTTC
CDR3 protein: CASSEIEEETQYF

J gene: TRBJ2-4
clone size: few
V gene: TRBV6-1
D gene: NA
CDR3 DNA: TGTGCCAGCAGTCAGGGGGGGTTTCAGTACTTC
CDR3 protein: CASSQGGFQYF

J gene: TRBJ1-1
clone size: many
V gene: TRBV5-1
D gene: NA
CDR3 DNA: TGCGCCAGCAGAGGGGATGGTGGCACTGAAGCTTTCTTT
CDR3 protein: CASRGDGGTEAFF

J gene: TRBJ2-7
clone size: many
V gene: TRBV6-1
D gene: TRBD2
CDR3 DNA: TGTGCCAGCAGACGGGGGGGCCAAGGAGACTACGAGCAGTACTTC
CDR3 protein: CASRRGGQGDYEQYF

J gene: TRBJ2-2
clone size: NA
V gene: TRBV5-8
D gene: TRBD2
CDR3 DNA: TGTGCCAGCGATAACCTAGCGGGAAATACCGGGGAGCTGTTTTTT
CDR3 protein: CASDNLAGNTGELFF

J gene: TRBJ2-1
clone size: many
V gene: TRBV30
D gene: NA
CDR3 DNA: TGTGCCTGGAGTGGCGAGTTCTACAATGAGCAGTTCTTC
CDR3 protein: CAWSGEFYNEQFF

J gene: TRBJ2-1
clone size: NA
V gene: TRBV6-2/TRBV6-3
D gene: NA
CDR3 DNA: TGTGCCAGCAGTTATCGGGCCTCTGGCCCCCCACACAATGAGCAGTTCTTC
CDR3 protein: CASSYRASGPPHNEQFF

J gene: TRBJ2-1
clone size: NA
V gene: TRBV6-5
D gene: NA
CDR3 DNA: TGTGCCAGCAGTTACTGGGGTGAGCAGTTCTTC
CDR3 protein: CASSYWGEQFF

J gene: TRBJ1-2
clone size: NA
V gene: TRBV29-1
D gene: NA
CDR3 DNA: TGCAGCGTTGAGGTGGCAGAGACCTATGGCTACACCTTC
CDR3 protein: CSVEVAETYGYTF

J gene: TRBJ1-4
clone size: NA
V gene: TRBV7-2
D gene: NA
CDR3 DNA: TGTGCCAGCAGCCGTCGCCCCACAACTAATGAAAAACTGTTTTTT
CDR3 protein: CASSRRPTTNEKLFF

J gene: TRBJ2-1
clone size: NA
V gene: TRBV11-3
D gene: NA
CDR3 DNA: TGTGCCAGCAGCTTAGCGAGTGGGGCGCGTTACAATGAGCAGTTCTTC
CDR3 protein: CASSLASGARYNEQFF

J gene: TRBJ2-7
clone size: few
V gene: TRBV19
D gene: TRBD2
CDR3 DNA: TGTGCCAGTAGTACCGGGGGGATCTACGAGCAGTACTTC
CDR3 protein: CASSTGGIYEQYF

J gene: TRBJ2-7
clone size: few
V gene: TRBV6-4
D gene: NA
CDR3 DNA: TGTGCCATCCAGGACGGTGCCGCCTACGAGCAGTACTTC
CDR3 protein: CAIQDGAAYEQYF

J gene: TRBJ2-1
clone size: NA
V gene: TRBV5-6
D gene: NA
CDR3 DNA: TGTGCCAGCTATCCGGGCAGATCCTACAATGAGCAGTTCTTC
CDR3 protein: CASYPGRSYNEQFF

J gene: TRBJ2-7
clone size: NA
V gene: TRBV20-1
D gene: TRBD2
CDR3 DNA: TGCAGTGCTAGACAAGCGGGGGTGGGAGAGCAGTACTTC
CDR3 protein: CSARQAGVGEQYF

J gene: TRBJ2-1
clone size: many
V gene: TRBV2
D gene: NA
CDR3 DNA: TGTGCCAGCAGAAACAGCTGGTCGGGCAATGAGCAGTTCTTC
CDR3 protein: CASRNSWSGNEQFF

J gene: TRBJ2-3
clone size: few
V gene: TRBV7-9
D gene: TRBD2
CDR3 DNA: TGTGCCAGCAGCCTTGAGCTAGCGGGAACACCCACAGATACGCAGTATTTT
CDR3 protein: CASSLELAGTPTDTQYF

J gene: TRBJ1-5
clone size: many
V gene: TRBV18
D gene: NA
CDR3 DNA: TGTGCCAGCTCACCCGGGGTAGGGGAACGACAGCCCCAGCATTTT
CDR3 protein: CASSPGVGERQPQHF

J gene: TRBJ1-5
clone size: NA
V gene: TRBV6-2/TRBV6-3
D gene: TRBD1
CDR3 DNA: TGTGCCAGCAGTCACGCAGGGGGGCCCCAGCATTTT
CDR3 protein: CASSHAGGPQHF

J gene: TRBJ2-5
clone size: many
V gene: TRBV2
D gene: TRBD2
CDR3 DNA: TGTGCCAGCAGTGATCCTGTATCGGCGGGAGTAGGGGAGACCCAGTACTTC
CDR3 protein: CASSDPVSAGVGETQYF